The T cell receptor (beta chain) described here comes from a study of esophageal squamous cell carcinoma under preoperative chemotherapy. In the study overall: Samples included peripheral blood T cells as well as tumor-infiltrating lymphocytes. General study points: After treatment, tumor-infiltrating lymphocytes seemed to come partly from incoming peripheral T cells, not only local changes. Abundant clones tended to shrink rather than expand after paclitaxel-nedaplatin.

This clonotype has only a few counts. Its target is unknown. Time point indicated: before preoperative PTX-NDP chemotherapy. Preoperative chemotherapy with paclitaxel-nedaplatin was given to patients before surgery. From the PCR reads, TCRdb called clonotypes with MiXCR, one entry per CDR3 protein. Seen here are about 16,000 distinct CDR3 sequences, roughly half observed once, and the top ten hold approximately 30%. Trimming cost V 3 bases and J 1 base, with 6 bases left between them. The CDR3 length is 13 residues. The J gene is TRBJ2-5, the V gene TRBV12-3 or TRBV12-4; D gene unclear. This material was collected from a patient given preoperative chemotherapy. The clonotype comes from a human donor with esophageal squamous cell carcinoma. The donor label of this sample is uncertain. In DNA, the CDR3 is TGTGCCAGCAGTTTGGGATCCCAAGAGACCCAGTACTTC. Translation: CASSLGSQETQYF.